These 10 T cell receptor beta chains share one sample of origin, sequenced in a study of cytomegalovirus exposure and HLA in healthy donors. The PCR employed 60 Vbeta primers together with 13 Jbeta primers. Here immunoSEQ multiplex PCR was the method, and the copy in TCRdb shows in-frame clones only, minus some. The table has around 74,000 clones, around three quarters seen once. Specimen: PBMCs. These receptors were taken from a man under 40 in good health and CMV-seronegative.

The chain employs TRBV4-3 and TRBJ2-1, with 13 bases matching TRBD2. The V gene end was trimmed by 4 bases and the J gene end by 0 bases; junction bases not matched to a gene: 9. The germline V gene has CDR1 LGHNA and CDR2 YSLEER. The CDR3 consists of 19 residues. As DNA, the CDR3 is TGCGCCAGCAGCCCGCGACTAGCGGGGGGCGTGAGCTCCTACAATGAGCAGTTCTTC. Translated: CASSPRLAGGVSSYNEQFF.

This clone is a singleton in its sample. The V gene is TRBV11-1, the J gene TRBJ2-3; a weak D match, TRBD2 (5 bases). The CDR3 has 14 amino acids. The germline V gene has CDR1 SGHAT and CDR2 FQDESV (reference sequence). The V and J ends lost 4 bases and 10 bases respectively, with 18 bases between them. In nucleotides, the CDR3 is TGTGCCAGCAGCTCGCCGGACCCCCCGAGGGCGCAGTATTTT. Translation gives CASSSPDPPRAQYF.

The chain couples TRBV7-2 to TRBJ2-1; no clear D gene. CDR1 SGHTA and CDR2 FQGNSA come from the germline V gene. The CDR3 sequence is 12 residues long. V shed 1 base and J shed 7 bases, with 5 bases lying between them. Here the CDR3 reads CASSLERNEQFF. The CDR3 nucleotides read TGTGCCAGCAGCTTAGAGAGGAATGAGCAGTTCTTC. Based on the CDR3 plus reference TRBV7-2 and TRBJ2-1, the full variable domain is GAGVSQSPSNKVTEKGKDVELRCDPISGHTALYWYRQSLGQGLEFLIYFQGNSAPDKSGLPSDRFSAERTGGSVSTLTIQRTQQEDSAVYLCASSLERNEQFFGPGTRLTVL.

This clone has only a few counts. This chain uses TRBV28 with TRBJ1-1, with D maybe TRBD1 (5 bases). Germline V lookup: CDR1 MDHEN, CDR2 SYDVKM. V was pared by 2 bases and J by 6 bases, with 13 bases between. The CDR3 is 14 residues long. CDR3 DNA sequence: TGTGCCAGCAGTTTACACCAGGGAAGACCTGAAGCTTTCTTT. The encoded protein is CASSLHQGRPEAFF.

The chain combines TRBV10-3 with TRBJ2-7; a possible D gene is TRBD2 (5 bases). V was cut by 5 bases and J by 6 bases, with 14 bases left in between. CDR1 is ENHRY and CDR2 is SYGVKD in the germline V gene. The CDR3 totals 13 residues. In nucleotides, the CDR3 is TGTGCCATCAGTTCAACAGAAGGAGGCGAGCAGTACTTC. This sequence encodes CAISSTEGGEQYF.

The chain combines TRBV7-2 with TRBJ1-1; no clear D. Looked up from germline, CDR1 is SGHTA and CDR2 is FQGNSA. V lost 5 bases to trimming and J lost 1 base, with 8 bases between them. The length of the CDR3 is 13 residues. The CDR3 protein is CASSLIQNTEAFF. The CDR3 nucleotides are TGTGCCAGCAGCCTGATACAGAACACTGAAGCTTTCTTT.

The J gene is TRBJ2-6, the V gene TRBV7-2; 7 bases line up with TRBD1. This CDR3 is built from 17 residues. V was pared by 5 bases and J by 0 bases, with 7 bases of the junction left unmatched. Germline V gene data show CDR1 as SGHTA and CDR2 as FQGNSA. In DNA, the CDR3 is TGTGCCAGCAGCCCCAGACAGGGATCCTCTGGGGCCAACGTCCTGACTTTC. Its translation is CASSPRQGSSGANVLTF.

V gene TRBV6-5 combines with J gene TRBJ1-2, with 9 bases aligning to TRBD1. The CDR3 is made up of 14 amino acids. J lost 5 bases, V lost 6 bases, and 7 bases had no gene match. Germline CDR1 reads MNHEY; CDR2 reads SVGAGI. The CDR3 loop reads CASRTGTGYYGYTF. CDR3 bases: TGTGCCAGCAGAACCGGGACAGGGTATTATGGCTACACCTTC.

The V and J genes are TRBV5-1 and TRBJ2-3; 7 bases are a match to TRBD1. The V gene end was trimmed by 7 bases and the J gene end by 0 bases; junction bases not matched to a gene: 5. CDR3 length: 14 amino acids. Germline CDR1 reads SGHRS; CDR2 reads YFSETQ. The CDR3 reads CASCWDSSTDTQYF. The CDR3 bases are TGCGCCAGCTGCTGGGACAGTAGCACAGATACGCAGTATTTT.

The V call is TRBV28, the J call TRBJ2-5, with D possibly TRBD1 on 5 matching bases. V shed 10 bases and J shed 0 bases, with 9 bases lying between them. This CDR3 has 12 residues. CDR1 is MDHEN and CDR2 is SYDVKM in the germline V gene. CDR3 sequence (DNA): TGTGCCACTCAGGGATACCAAGAGACCCAGTACTTC. Its translation: CATQGYQETQYF.